Listed below are T cell receptor beta chains from one sample, sequenced in a study of response to subunit inactivated influenza vaccine. TCRdb passed the RT-PCR reads through MiXCR, listing each CDR3 protein once. The data show roughly 670,000 distinct CDR3 sequences, 12% to 15% seen once. The sequencing here drew on PBMCs from blood, taken approximately 15 days before vaccination. Receptors originate from a man in his forties or fifties who received an inactivated influenza vaccine. The CDR3 runs from the conserved cysteine through the conserved F or W. D genes are given only for firm matches. Size is omitted from some rows. Given values are once, few, many or a class for expanded clones.

>few|TRBJ2-7|TRBD1|TRBV20-1
CSAGRDRAYEQYF
TGCAGTGCTGGACGGGACAGGGCCTACGAGCAGTACTTC
>-|TRBJ2-1|-|TRBV6-1
CASSEASGSYNEQFF
TGTGCCAGCAGTGAAGCTAGCGGCTCCTACAATGAGCAGTTCTTC
>few|TRBJ1-5|-|TRBV2
CASRDHDQPQHF
TGTGCCAGCAGGGACCACGACCAGCCCCAGCATTTT
>few|TRBJ1-6|TRBD1|TRBV2
CASSGTEPYNSPLHF
TGTGCCAGCAGCGGGACAGAGCCATATAATTCACCCCTCCACTTT
>few|TRBJ2-3|TRBD1|TRBV20-1
CSARETWTGTITQYF
TGCAGTGCTAGGGAAACCTGGACAGGGACGATCACGCAGTATTTT
>few|TRBJ2-7|-|TRBV15
CATSREGISYEQYF
TGTGCCACCAGCAGGGAGGGGATCTCCTACGAGCAGTACTTC
>-|TRBJ2-1|-|TRBV4-2
CASSQGGSFAANEQFF
TGTGCCAGCAGCCAAGGGGGTAGTTTCGCGGCAAATGAGCAGTTCTTC
>many|TRBJ2-2|-|TRBV20-1
CSAEGQNTGELFF
TGCAGTGCCGAGGGACAGAACACCGGGGAGCTGTTTTTT
>-|TRBJ1-1|-|TRBV7-8
CASSYDGGSEAFF
TGTGCCAGCAGCTACGATGGGGGCTCTGAAGCTTTCTTT
>-|TRBJ2-1|TRBD2|TRBV6-1
CASSQPGLAGGGPYNEQFF
TGTGCCAGCAGCCAACCGGGACTAGCGGGAGGAGGCCCCTACAATGAGCAGTTCTTC
>many|TRBJ2-6|-|TRBV7-9
CASSLGDGSRFLTF
TGTGCCAGCAGCTTAGGGGACGGCTCCAGATTCCTGACTTTC
>few|TRBJ2-1|-|TRBV10-3
CAISHRESSYNEQFF
TGTGCCATCAGCCACAGGGAAAGCTCCTACAATGAGCAGTTCTTC
>many|TRBJ2-5|-|TRBV5-1
CASSFNPEIGETQYF
TGCGCCAGCAGCTTCAACCCTGAGATTGGAGAGACCCAGTACTTC
>few|TRBJ2-3|TRBD2|TRBV5-6
CASSLLAGGPTDTQYF
TGTGCCAGCAGCTTACTAGCGGGAGGGCCCACAGATACGCAGTATTTT
>many|TRBJ2-7|-|TRBV12-3/TRBV12-4
CASSLGVSAEQYF
TGTGCCAGCAGTTTAGGGGTCTCGGCGGAGCAGTACTTC
>few|TRBJ2-7|-|TRBV5-1
CASSLARGLTYEQYF
TGCGCCAGCAGCTTGGCCAGGGGCCTGACCTACGAGCAGTACTTC
>-|TRBJ1-1|-|TRBV6-2/TRBV6-3
CASSYSPPGVNTEAFF
TGTGCCAGCAGTTACTCCCCGCCAGGGGTGAACACTGAAGCTTTCTTT
>-|TRBJ1-6|TRBD1|TRBV4-1
CASSQILRGDGSPLHF
TGCGCCAGCAGCCAGATCCTCAGGGGGGATGGTTCACCCCTCCACTTT
>-|TRBJ2-1|TRBD2|TRBV20-1
CSARDYGTSGGDSSYNEQFF
TGCAGTGCTAGAGACTACGGGACTAGCGGCGGAGACAGCTCCTACAATGAGCAGTTCTTC